This T cell receptor beta chain came from a study of blood T cell repertoires in COVID-19. About the study: From the United States, Italy and Spain came samples of acute and convalescent COVID-19. PBMCs, B-cell-depleted T cells, or T cells provided the cDNA or gDNA that made up the material.

V dropped 4 bases and J dropped 6; count of bases not matched to a gene: 13. Germline CDR1 SGDLS, CDR2 YYNGEE. The CDR3 length is 16 residues. Methods used by the authors: The assay estimated nucleated cells by amplifying reference gene primers. TCRdb keeps only in-frame clones here, not all; method: immunoSEQ multiplex PCR. The V and J calls and clone size come from that table; D and trimming were worked out from the DNA. The sample contains over 20,000 clones, approximately 90% of which appear only once. The genes are TRBV9 and TRBJ2-3; 8 positions agree with TRBD2. The receptor was derived from a human donor in a cohort sampled during active COVID-19. The donor label of this sample is uncertain. The material sequenced was peripheral blood. CDR3 region: CASSRLGREGRDTQYF. The DNA for the CDR3 is TGTGCCAGCAGCCGACTCGGACGGGAGGGTAGGGATACGCAGTATTTT.